The rows below give T cell receptor beta chains drawn from one sample of a study of blood T cell repertoires in COVID-19. Produced via immunoSEQ multiplex PCR; TCRdb's table is partial and in-frame only. The data hold roughly 100,000 clones, with nearly 90% observed a single time. Specimen: peripheral blood. The receptors were gathered from a middle-aged man with active COVID-19. CDR3s include the opening cysteine and the closing phenylalanine or tryptophan. A D gene is named only where the DNA matches it firmly. For some rows the clone size is stated as once, few or many, or as a class when expanded; others skip it.

v_call	d_call	clone_size	j_call	cdr3_nt	cdr3_aa
TRBV7-2	TRBD1	.	TRBJ2-3	TGTGCCAGCAGCGAACAGGGGCCGGATACGCAGTATTTT	CASSEQGPDTQYF
TRBV9	.	.	TRBJ2-3	TGTGCCAGCAGCCCCTCGGTTAGCACAGATACGCAGTATTTT	CASSPSVSTDTQYF
TRBV6-4	.	.	TRBJ2-1	TGTGCCAGCAGTGCGTGGCAGGGCAATGAGCAGTTCTTC	CASSAWQGNEQFF
TRBV7-7	TRBD2	.	TRBJ2-1	TGTGCCAGCAGCCCTCGTCCCGGGACTAGCGGGGGGGCCCTAGGGTACAATGAGCAGTTCTTC	CASSPRPGTSGGALGYNEQFF
TRBV5-6	.	once	TRBJ2-7	TGTGCCAGCAGCCTGCCCCCAAACCAGAGGGAGCAGTACTTC	CASSLPPNQREQYF
TRBV5-4	.	.	TRBJ2-7	TGTGCCAGCAGCCCGGACAGTATCTACGAGCAGTACTTC	CASSPDSIYEQYF
TRBV6-6	TRBD1	.	TRBJ1-2	TGTGCCAGCAGTCGGGACAGCAACTATGGCTACACCTTC	CASSRDSNYGYTF
TRBV4-1	TRBD2	.	TRBJ2-1	TGCGCCAGCAGCCAAGAGGGGTTTGGGACTAGCGCCCAATTCAATGAGCAGTTCTTC	CASSQEGFGTSAQFNEQFF
TRBV6-6	TRBD1	.	TRBJ1-5	TGTGCCAGCAGCCCGTCGAGGGACAGACGCAATCAGCCCCAGCATTTT	CASSPSRDRRNQPQHF
TRBV5-1	.	.	TRBJ2-7	TGCGCCAGCAGCTTGCAGGTTGATGGCTACGAGCAGTACTTC	CASSLQVDGYEQYF
TRBV6-1	TRBD1	.	TRBJ1-1	TGTGCCAGCAGTGAAGCGTACAGGGGAATGACTGAAGCTTTCTTT	CASSEAYRGMTEAFF
TRBV10-3	TRBD2	.	TRBJ2-1	TGTGCCATCAGTGAGTCGCCCCTCGGGGGGGGGCAGTTCTTC	CAISESPLGGGQFF
TRBV4-1	.	.	TRBJ1-4	TGCGCCAGCAGCCAAGATGGGGCCCGAGAAAAACTGTTTTTT	CASSQDGAREKLFF
TRBV5-1	TRBD1	once	TRBJ2-2	TGCGCCAGCAGCTTACAGGGGCAGGTCGGGGAGCTGTTTTTT	CASSLQGQVGELFF
TRBV15	TRBD1	.	TRBJ1-4	TGTGCCACCAGCAGAGAGAGGAGGGGGCAGGGTGGTGAAAAACTGTTTTTT	CATSRERRGQGGEKLFF
TRBV6-5	.	.	TRBJ1-5	TGTGCCACCGACCCTGGACAGACTAGCAATCAGCCCCAGCATTTT	CATDPGQTSNQPQHF
TRBV7-2	TRBD2	.	TRBJ2-3	TGTGCCAGCAGACCACCTTTAGCGGGGGCCGTCACAGATACGCAGTATTTT	CASRPPLAGAVTDTQYF